Each of the 24 T cell receptor beta chains below was sequenced from the same sample in a study of identical twins. TCRdb recomputed calls from the 5' RACE reads with MiXCR, one row per CDR3 protein. The sample lists 400,000 to 500,000 distinct CDR3 sequences; about a fifth were seen once. The sequencing input was naive T cells sorted from blood. All receptors derive from a man aged 45-65 years in good health.

There are a few counts of this clonotype. The chain employs TRBV20-1 and TRBJ2-2; 9 bases fit TRBD1. With V trimmed by 6 bases and J by 5 bases, 7 bases remained unmatched. The CDR3 loop spans 14 amino acids. CDR1 and CDR2 from the germline V gene are DFQATT and SNEGSKA (reference sequence). The chain's CDR3 is CSAIPGQGTGELFF. The CDR3 DNA is TGCAGTGCCATCCCGGGACAGGGAACCGGGGAGCTGTTTTTT.

There are a few counts of this clonotype. This chain joins TRBV24-1 and TRBJ2-5, with 12 nucleotides matching TRBD2. The CDR3 loop spans 17 amino acids. V was pared by 4 bases and J by 4 bases, with 9 bases of the junction left unmatched. Germline V gene lookup returns CDR1 KGHDR and CDR2 SFDVKD. CDR3 coding DNA: TGTGCCACCAGTGAGGGCCTAGCGGGAGGGGATTTAGAGACCCAGTACTTC. Translating gives CATSEGLAGGDLETQYF.

V gene TRBV12-3 or TRBV12-4 combines with J gene TRBJ1-5, with a weak D call TRBD1 (5 bases). The germline V and J ends were trimmed by 7 bases and 4 bases, with 14 bases remaining between them. The CDR3 is 14 amino acids. The CDR3 bases are TGTGCCAGCACCCTTACAGGAGGGAATCAGCCCCAGCATTTT. Translated, it gives CASTLTGGNQPQHF.

This clonotype was counted between two and nine times. This chain joins TRBV5-4 and TRBJ2-4; a possible D gene is TRBD1 (7 bases). The CDR3 consists of 16 residues. Per the germline V gene, CDR1 is SGHNT and CDR2 is YYREEE (reference sequence). Deletions cut 4 bases from V and 1 base from J, with 15 bases between. Here the CDR3 reads CASSGGGAGAKNIQYF. The CDR3 coding sequence is TGTGCCAGCAGCGGAGGGGGCGCAGGGGCCAAAAACATTCAGTACTTC.

Only a few counts were recorded for this clonotype. The chain employs TRBV15 and TRBJ2-5; 7 bases fit TRBD1. The CDR3 spans 14 residues. Germline trimming cut 2 bases from V and 1 base from J; bases unmatched to any gene: 1. Germline assignment: CDR1 LNHNV and CDR2 YYDKDF (reference sequence). Here the CDR3 reads CATSRRDSQETQYF. The CDR3 nucleotides read TGTGCCACCAGCAGAAGGGACAGCCAAGAGACCCAGTACTTC.

This clonotype has just a few counts. V and J are TRBV10-1 and TRBJ2-2; TRBD1 matches 11 bases. Germline-derived CDR1 and CDR2 are WNHNN and SYGVQD (reference sequence). The V and J ends lost 5 bases and 5 bases, in that order; junction bases with no gene match: 4. This CDR3 has 15 residues. The DNA for the CDR3 is TGCGCCAGCAGTATGGACAGGGGGCCGACCGGGGAGCTGTTTTTT. It codes for CASSMDRGPTGELFF.

There are a few counts of this clonotype. V and J are TRBV28 and TRBJ2-5, with D perhaps TRBD2 (6 bases). The length of the CDR3 is 14 residues. Germline CDR1 and CDR2: MDHEN and SYDVKM. V lost 7 bases, J lost 5 bases, and 17 bases lay in between. CDR3 protein: CASIEGGNGETQYF. In DNA form, the CDR3 reads TGTGCCAGCATCGAAGGAGGGAACGGGGAGACCCAGTACTTC.

A few counts support this clonotype. This chain links TRBV10-3 with TRBJ2-3; D not resolved. CDR1 is ENHRY and CDR2 is SYGVKD in the germline V gene. The V gene lost 6 bases and the J gene lost 2 bases, with 3 bases spanning the gap. The length of the CDR3 is 11 residues. CDR3 in amino acids: CAIRFTDTQYF. CDR3 in DNA: TGTGCCATCAGATTCACAGATACGCAGTATTTT.

This clonotype turned up a few times. This chain connects TRBV4-1 to TRBJ2-7; 8 bases align to TRBD1. Per germline, CDR1 MGHRA and CDR2 YSYEKL. The V segment lost 0 bases and the J segment 0 bases; nucleotides outside the gene matches: 7. The CDR3 spans 17 residues. CDR3 loop: CASSQDSRQGSSYEQYF. The CDR3 coding sequence is TGCGCCAGCAGCCAAGATTCCCGACAGGGGAGCTCCTACGAGCAGTACTTC.

The chain recombines TRBV7-9 with TRBJ2-7; D is undetermined. Trimming removed 1 base from V and 6 bases from J, with 7 bases in between. CDR3 length: 12 amino acids. Germline V CDR1 and CDR2: SEHNR, FQNEAQ (reference sequence). The CDR3: CASSLGQVEQYF. CDR3 nucleotides: TGTGCCAGCAGCTTAGGTCAGGTCGAGCAGTACTTC. Full variable domain (missing parts from reference TRBV7-9 and TRBJ2-7): DTGVSQNPRHKITKRGQNVTFRCDPISEHNRLYWYRQTLGQGPEFLTYFQNEAQLEKSRLLSDRFSAERPKGSFSTLEIQRTEQGDSAMYLCASSLGQVEQYFGPGTRLTVT.

J is TRBJ2-7 and V is TRBV15, with D unresolved. The CDR3 runs 16 residues. Germline values: CDR1 LNHNV, CDR2 YYDKDF (reference sequence). The V end lost 0 bases, the J end lost 3 bases, and 15 bases lay between the germline ends. CDR3 sequence: CATSRDRTVNHYEQYF. CDR3 sequence (DNA): TGTGCCACCAGCAGAGATCGCACAGTGAACCACTACGAGCAGTACTTC.

The gene calls are TRBV5-1 and TRBJ2-7, with a tentative D call TRBD2 (6 bases). The germline V gene has CDR1 SGHRS and CDR2 YFSETQ. V was trimmed by 6 bases and J by 2 bases, leaving 24 bases between them. The CDR3 length is 17 residues. The CDR3 loop reads CASTTLGAGTYPYEQYF. Here the CDR3 DNA reads TGCGCCAGCACGACGTTAGGTGCGGGGACTTACCCCTACGAGCAGTACTTC.

This clonotype has a handful of counts. The J gene is TRBJ2-5, the V gene TRBV5-1; tentative D call: TRBD1 (6 bases). Germline loops: CDR1 SGHRS, CDR2 YFSETQ. V was shortened by 3 bases and J by 1 base, with 19 bases between the two germline ends. This CDR3 is built from 17 residues. CDR3 protein: CASSYPRAGDRQETQYF. For the CDR3, the DNA is TGCGCCAGCAGCTACCCGAGGGCAGGGGATCGCCAAGAGACCCAGTACTTC.

This clonotype showed up just a few times. The rearrangement uses TRBV7-2 and TRBJ2-3; TRBD2 aligns across 7 bases. The CDR3 consists of 14 residues. The germline gives CDR1 SGHTA, CDR2 FQGNSA. The junction had 5 bases not matched to a gene; V was cut back by 5 bases and J by 3 bases. The CDR3 DNA is TGTGCCAGCAGCCGAGGTAGCGGGACAGATACGCAGTATTTT. It is translated as CASSRGSGTDTQYF. Based on the CDR3 plus reference TRBV7-2 and TRBJ2-3, the full variable domain is GAGVSQSPSNKVTEKGKDVELRCDPISGHTALYWYRQSLGQGLEFLIYFQGNSAPDKSGLPSDRFSAERTGGSVSTLTIQRTQQEDSAVYLCASSRGSGTDTQYFGPGTRLTVL.

This sequence joins TRBV7-9 and TRBJ2-6; D is unclear. CDR1 and CDR2 from the germline V gene are SEHNR and FQNEAQ (reference sequence). The CDR3 spans 14 residues. V shed 2 bases and J shed 3 bases, with 5 bases lying between them. DNA of the CDR3: TGTGCCAGCAGCTTATTGTTTGGGGCCAACGTCCTGACTTTC. Protein sequence: CASSLLFGANVLTF.

This sequence joins TRBV20-1 and TRBJ2-1; tentative D call: TRBD2 (6 bases). The V end lost 7 bases, the J end lost 5 bases, and 12 bases lay between the germline ends. The CDR3 contains 12 residues. From germline, CDR1 is DFQATT and CDR2 SNEGSKA (reference sequence). CDR3 coding DNA: TGCAGTGTTCAGAGGACTAACAATGAGCAGTTCTTC. It translates to CSVQRTNNEQFF.

There are many counts of this clonotype. V gene TRBV15 combines with J gene TRBJ2-5, with D possibly being TRBD2 (5 bases). The germline V and J ends were trimmed by 3 bases and 2 bases, with 10 bases remaining between them. Per germline, CDR1 LNHNV and CDR2 YYDKDF (reference sequence). The CDR3 totals 14 residues. The CDR3 sequence: CATSSTGDQETQYF. The CDR3 DNA reads as TGTGCCACCAGCAGTACCGGGGATCAAGAGACCCAGTACTTC.

This chain joins TRBV11-2 and TRBJ2-3; D gene uncertain. Germline V gene lookup returns CDR1 SGHAT and CDR2 FQNNGV. V was pared by 7 bases and J by 0 bases, with 14 bases between. The CDR3 consists of 15 residues. The CDR3 sequence: CASTQSSRSTDTQYF. The CDR3, as DNA: TGTGCCAGCACCCAGAGTAGCCGTAGCACAGATACGCAGTATTTT.

The table lists this clonotype with a few counts. The rearrangement uses TRBV10-3 and TRBJ1-2; TRBD1 matches 8 bases. This CDR3 comprises 15 residues. J gave up 2 bases and V 5 bases, and 7 bases lay outside the gene matches. Germline V gene lookup returns CDR1 ENHRY and CDR2 SYGVKD. The CDR3: CAISRQGTSNYGYTF. In DNA form, the CDR3 reads TGTGCCATCAGTCGACAGGGGACGTCCAACTATGGCTACACCTTC.

The chain carries TRBV20-1 and TRBJ2-1, with a tentative D call TRBD2 (7 bases). This CDR3 is built from 17 residues. The germline CDR1 and CDR2 sequences are DFQATT and SNEGSKA (reference sequence). The V gene lost 2 bases and the J gene lost 4 bases, with 21 bases spanning the gap. CDR3 sequence: CSARSGASGGVYNEQFF. The CDR3 DNA reads as TGCAGTGCTAGATCAGGGGCTAGCGGAGGGGTTTACAATGAGCAGTTCTTC.

This clonotype was picked up many times. The genes are TRBV20-1 and TRBJ2-5; 9 bases are a match to TRBD1. Germline CDR1 and CDR2: DFQATT and SNEGSKA (reference sequence). There are 16 residues in the CDR3. J was trimmed by 5 bases and V by 2 bases; bases with no gene match: 12. CDR3 loop: CSARPTWGQGGETQYF. Here the CDR3 DNA reads TGCAGTGCTAGACCCACCTGGGGACAGGGTGGGGAGACCCAGTACTTC.

This sequence joins TRBV4-3 and TRBJ1-1; 7 bases line up with TRBD1. Germline V gives CDR1 LGHNA, CDR2 YSLEER. V gave up 1 base and J gave up 2 bases; unmatched junction bases: 10. The CDR3 has 17 amino acids. The CDR3 spells CASSQGPGQSSNTEAFF. CDR3 bases: TGCGCCAGCAGCCAAGGACCGGGACAGAGTTCAAACACTGAAGCTTTCTTT.

This clonotype was found a few times. The V gene is TRBV12-3 or TRBV12-4, the J gene TRBJ1-5; 7 positions match TRBD1. This CDR3 is 14 amino acids long. V trimming: 3 bases; J trimming: 6 bases; junction bases outside the gene matches: 5. CDR3 protein: CASSFQGGSQPQHF. In DNA form, the CDR3 reads TGTGCCAGCAGTTTCCAGGGGGGAAGTCAGCCCCAGCATTTT.

DNA of the CDR3: TGCAGTGCTAGAAGGGGTTTGCGGGAGACCCAGTACTTC. Translating gives CSARRGLRETQYF. The gene calls are TRBV20-1 and TRBJ2-5; tentatively, D is TRBD1 (5 bases). The V gene's germline CDR1 is DFQATT and CDR2 SNEGSKA (reference sequence). This CDR3 is 13 amino acids long. V was shortened by 2 bases and J by 5 bases, with 12 bases between the two germline ends.